Each of the 28 T cell receptor beta chains below was sequenced from the same sample in a study of T cell responses to AZD1222 COVID-19 vaccine. Clones were read by immunoSEQ multiplex PCR, and TCRdb kept only the in-frame ones, dropping some. The top ten hold 2.5% to 3.5% of the sample, which has roughly 100,000 clones, 86% seen once. The specimen was peripheral blood, collected 28 days after the second dose of the MenACWY control vaccine. These receptors were taken from an adult who received the MenACWY meningococcal vaccine as a control.

The rearrangement joins TRBV18 to TRBJ1-2, with D maybe TRBD1 (5 bases). V lost 4 bases, J lost 0 bases, and 15 bases lay in between. Per germline, CDR1 KGHSH and CDR2 LQKENI. The CDR3 is 16 residues long. CDR3 coding DNA: TGTGCCAGCTCACAAAACCTACAGGACGCTAACTATGGCTACACCTTC. Its translation is CASSQNLQDANYGYTF.

V usage is TRBV5-4 and J usage is TRBJ1-4; D not resolved. Germline-derived CDR1 and CDR2 are SGHNT and YYREEE (reference sequence). Trimming pared 0 bases from V and 6 bases from J, leaving 9 bases between. This CDR3 has 14 residues. As DNA, the CDR3 is TGTGCCAGCAGCTTGGACACTGGAGATGAAAAACTGTTTTTT. Protein product: CASSLDTGDEKLFF. Full variable domain (missing parts from reference TRBV5-4 and TRBJ1-4): ETGVTQSPTHLIKTRGQQVTLRCSSQSGHNTVSWYQQALGQGPQFIFQYYREEENGRGNFPPRFSGLQFPNYSSELNVNALELDDSALYLCASSLDTGDEKLFFGSGTQLSVL.

The chain joins TRBV19 to TRBJ1-5, with D maybe TRBD1 (6 bases). The germline V and J ends were trimmed by 5 bases and 6 bases, with 11 bases remaining between them. This CDR3 region has 13 residues. In germline, CDR1 is LNHDA, CDR2 SQIVND (reference sequence). This chain's CDR3 is CASSVQGGQPQHF. The DNA for the CDR3 is TGTGCCAGTAGTGTACAGGGTGGTCAGCCCCAGCATTTT.

The chain carries TRBV7-2 and TRBJ2-3, with 7 bases fitting TRBD1. Unmatched junction bases numbered 6, after V lost 5 bases and J lost 4 bases. Germline V gives CDR1 SGHTA, CDR2 FQGNSA. The CDR3 loop spans 14 amino acids. This chain's CDR3 is CASSAGTAADTQYF. In nucleotides, the CDR3 is TGTGCCAGCAGCGCCGGGACAGCCGCAGATACGCAGTATTTT.

This rearrangement joins TRBV5-1 to TRBJ2-7; 10 bases fit TRBD2. The CDR3 is made up of 16 amino acids. Germline lookup yields CDR1 SGHRS and CDR2 YFSETQ. Trimming cost V 0 bases and J 2 bases; bases outside gene matches: 5. The CDR3 spells CASSLALAGETYEQYF. The CDR3, as DNA: TGCGCCAGCAGCTTGGCCCTAGCGGGGGAAACCTACGAGCAGTACTTC.

Written as DNA, the CDR3 is TGTGCCAGCAGCGTTAACAGTCAGGGGAATTCACCCCTCCACTTT. It encodes CASSVNSQGNSPLHF. V is TRBV9 and J is TRBJ1-6; possibly TRBD1 for D (6 bases). The V and J ends lost 2 bases and 7 bases respectively, with 13 bases between them. This CDR3 comprises 15 residues. Germline CDR1 reads SGDLS; CDR2 reads YYNGEE. Full variable domain (remainder filled in from reference TRBV9 and TRBJ1-6): DSGVTQTPKHLITATGQRVTLRCSPRSGDLSVYWYQQSLDQGLQFLIQYYNGEERAKGNILERFSAQQFPDLHSELNLSSLELGDSALYFCASSVNSQGNSPLHFGNGTRLTVT.

The chain uses TRBV9 and TRBJ1-2; D is unclear. The germline CDR1 and CDR2 sequences are SGDLS and YYNGEE. The V gene lost 4 bases and the J gene lost 7 bases, with 14 bases spanning the gap. The CDR3 contains 13 residues. The CDR3 DNA is TGTGCCAGCAGCCCTCAGGAAGAAGGTGGCTACACCTTC. It specifies CASSPQEEGGYTF.

The V call is TRBV5-1, the J call TRBJ2-1, with D unclear. Germline V CDR1 and CDR2: SGHRS, YFSETQ. Trimming shortened V by 4 bases and J by 9 bases, and 11 bases separated the two germline ends. The CDR3 sequence is 12 residues long. CDR3 sequence (DNA): TGCGCCAGCAGCCCCCCGGGCCTTGAGCAGTTCTTC. It yields the protein CASSPPGLEQFF.

This sequence joins TRBV30 and TRBJ2-7, with 7 bases fitting TRBD1. J was trimmed by 4 bases and V by 2 bases; bases with no gene match: 5. The V gene's germline CDR1 is GTSNPN and CDR2 SVGIG (reference sequence). The CDR3 sequence is 13 residues long. The CDR3 nucleotides are TGTGCCTGGAGTCAGGGGGTTGTTTACGAGCAGTACTTC. It is translated as CAWSQGVVYEQYF.

A single count supports this clone. The chain links TRBV3-1 (or the pseudogene TRBV3-2) to TRBJ1-1; D remains unclear. This CDR3 spans 13 amino acids. Germline CDR1 is LGHDT and CDR2 is YNNKEL (reference sequence). The ends were cut back, 4 bases at V and 0 bases at J, with 6 bases in the middle. The CDR3 nucleotides are TGTGCCAGCAGCCCGAGGGTGAACACTGAAGCTTTCTTT. Translating gives CASSPRVNTEAFF.

V gene TRBV18 combines with J gene TRBJ2-4; D unresolved. The CDR3 contains 13 residues. Germline CDR1 KGHSH, CDR2 LQKENI. The ends were cut back, 0 bases at V and 9 bases at J, with 9 bases in the middle. CDR3 in DNA: TGTGCCAGCTCACCACCCTCTATAGGCATTCAGTACTTC. Its translation is CASSPPSIGIQYF.

In DNA form, the CDR3 reads TGTGCCACAACGAGACCCCCCTACGAGCAGTACTTC. This translates into CATTRPPYEQYF. This chain joins TRBV6-5 and TRBJ2-7; D gene ambiguous. Germline V gives CDR1 MNHEY, CDR2 SVGAGI. The CDR3 totals 12 residues. V gave up 10 bases and J gave up 2 bases, with 12 bases separating them.

The CDR3 region is CASSLGSRTGAGELFF. In DNA, the CDR3 is TGTGCCAGCAGCTTGGGATCGAGAACTGGTGCCGGGGAGCTGTTTTTT. This sequence joins TRBV5-5 and TRBJ2-2; D is unclear. Germline lookup yields CDR1 SGHKS and CDR2 YYEKEE (reference sequence). The length of the CDR3 is 16 residues. Trimming cost V 0 bases and J 6 bases, with 15 bases left between them. Supplemented by reference TRBV5-5 and TRBJ2-2, the full variable domain reads DAGVTQSPTHLIKTRGQQVTLRCSPISGHKSVSWYQQVLGQGPQFIFQYYEKEERGRGNFPDRFSARQFPNYSSELNVNALLLGDSALYLCASSLGSRTGAGELFFGEGSRLTVL.

This clone was counted only a few times. The chain recombines TRBV28 with TRBJ1-5; D is undetermined. The CDR3 has 13 amino acids. Trimming shortened V by 7 bases and J by 0 bases, and 7 bases separated the two germline ends. Per the germline V gene, CDR1 is MDHEN and CDR2 is SYDVKM. The CDR3 sequence: CASNVFSNQPQHF. Written as DNA, the CDR3 is TGTGCCAGCAACGTCTTTAGCAATCAGCCCCAGCATTTT.

The chain couples TRBV19 to TRBJ1-4, with 9 bases matching TRBD1. The CDR3 is 16 amino acids. Trimming removed 5 bases from V and 7 bases from J; junction bases left unmatched: 11. Germline V gene sequence: CDR1 LNHDA, CDR2 SQIVND (reference sequence). As DNA, the CDR3 is TGTGCCAGTAGTCCGTCCTCGGGACAGGGCGGTGAAAAACTGTTTTTT. Amino acids: CASSPSSGQGGEKLFF.

The chain joins TRBV6-4 to TRBJ2-5; 11 nucleotides agree with TRBD2. The V and J ends lost 11 bases and 5 bases, in that order; junction bases with no gene match: 22. The CDR3 loop spans 18 amino acids. Looked up from germline, CDR1 is MRHNA and CDR2 is SNTAGT. The CDR3 bases are TGTGCCCTTGAGGTAACAGAGACTAGCGGGGCAGGTCGGGAGACCCAGTACTTC. Translated, it gives CALEVTETSGAGRETQYF.

The chain couples TRBV3-1 (or the pseudogene TRBV3-2) to TRBJ1-1; D call uncertain. With 0 bases removed from V and 5 bases from J, the gap between germline ends came to 10 bases. Germline CDR1 is LGHDT and CDR2 is YNNKEL (reference sequence). The CDR3 covers 14 residues. The CDR3 region has the DNA TGTGCCAGCAGCCAAGAACTCCCAACGACTGAAGCTTTCTTT. Translating gives CASSQELPTTEAFF.

V gene TRBV5-6 combines with J gene TRBJ1-2; D is uncertain. The CDR3 extends over 14 amino acids. V lost 4 bases and J 7 bases, leaving 17 bases between the germline ends. Germline V gene lookup returns CDR1 SGHDT and CDR2 YYEEEE. CDR3 DNA sequence: TGTGCCAGCAGCGTCGACATCGGCGATGGTGGCTACACCTTC. Translating gives CASSVDIGDGGYTF.

V is TRBV4-2 and J is TRBJ2-7, with D perhaps matching TRBD2 (5 bases). The CDR3 runs to 12 residues. Germline lookup yields CDR1 LGHNA and CDR2 YNFKEQ. The V gene lost 10 bases and the J gene lost 3 bases, with 13 bases spanning the gap. The DNA of the CDR3 is TGTGCCACAGGACTCTCGAGCTACGAGCAGTACTTC. Translating it yields CATGLSSYEQYF.

The chain recombines TRBV5-1 with TRBJ2-2, with D tentatively TRBD2 (5 bases). The V end lost 4 bases, the J end lost 0 bases, and 13 bases lay between the germline ends. The CDR3 covers 16 residues. Germline assignment: CDR1 SGHRS and CDR2 YFSETQ. CDR3 region: CASSPPLAANTGELFF. In DNA, the CDR3 is TGCGCCAGCAGCCCCCCGCTAGCCGCGAACACCGGGGAGCTGTTTTTT. Drawing the rest from reference TRBV5-1 and TRBJ2-2, the complete variable domain is KAGVTQTPRYLIKTRGQQVTLSCSPISGHRSVSWYQQTPGQGLQFLFEYFSETQRNKGNFPGRFSGRQFSNSRSEMNVSTLELGDSALYLCASSPPLAANTGELFFGEGSRLTVL.

This chain connects TRBV21-1 to TRBJ2-7; no check of the table's D call, TRBD2, against the DNA was made. TRBV21-1 is a pseudogene locus. The CDR3 spans 12 residues. Here the CDR3 reads CASSPPPYEQYF. The DNA of the CDR3 is TGTGCCAGCAGCCCCCCTCCTTACGAGCAGTACTTC.

The CDR3 DNA sequence: TGTGCCAGCAGCGTAGACGGGGAGGGATACACTGAAGCTTTCTTT. As protein: CASSVDGEGYTEAFF. The J gene is TRBJ1-1, the V gene TRBV9; no firm D call. The CDR3 contains 15 residues. Germline CDR1 and CDR2: SGDLS and YYNGEE. The V end was cut by 0 bases, the J end by 3 bases, with 12 bases between.

The CDR3 DNA reads as TGTGCCAGCAGTTTCTCTTCCGGGACTAAAGATGAGCAGTTCTTC. This sequence encodes CASSFSSGTKDEQFF. The J gene is TRBJ2-1, the V gene TRBV6-5; 7 bases fit TRBD2. The CDR3 length is 15 residues. CDR1 MNHEY and CDR2 SVGAGI come from the germline V gene. V gave up 4 bases and J gave up 8 bases; unmatched junction bases: 11.

The genes are TRBV7-2 and TRBJ1-2; D is possibly TRBD1 (5 bases). CDR3 length: 16 residues. Germline values: CDR1 SGHTA, CDR2 FQGNSA. The V end lost 4 bases, the J end lost 0 bases, and 15 bases lay between the germline ends. For the CDR3, the DNA is TGTGCCAGCAGCTCCAGGGTCCAGACAGCTAACTATGGCTACACCTTC. It specifies CASSSRVQTANYGYTF.

The CDR3 DNA reads as TGCAGCGTTGAAGTAGGGAACGAGCAGTACTTC. Encoded protein: CSVEVGNEQYF. J is TRBJ2-7 and V is TRBV29-1; D call uncertain. Germline-derived CDR1 and CDR2 are SQVTM and ANQGSEA. V was shortened by 1 base and J by 5 bases, with 6 bases between the two germline ends. This CDR3 is built from 11 residues.

This chain joins TRBV12-3 or TRBV12-4 and TRBJ1-5; D is unclear. The CDR3 length is 13 residues. V gave up 2 bases and J gave up 6 bases, with 8 bases separating them. CDR3 sequence: CASSLQESQPQHF. CDR3 sequence (DNA): TGTGCCAGCAGTTTACAGGAAAGTCAGCCCCAGCATTTT.

This chain links TRBV12-2 with TRBJ2-1. TRBV12-2 is a recognized pseudogene. The CDR3 length is 17 residues. CDR3 protein: CASRSPPKGRTYNEQFF. CDR3 sequence (DNA): TGTGCAAGTCGCTCCCCTCCTAAGGGACGGACTTACAATGAGCAGTTCTTC.

A few counts support this clone. This rearrangement joins TRBV4-1 to TRBJ1-5, with a weak D call TRBD1 (5 bases). Germline V gene lookup returns CDR1 MGHRA and CDR2 YSYEKL. This CDR3 spans 14 amino acids. V was shortened by 7 bases and J by 4 bases, with 14 bases between the two germline ends. The CDR3 protein is CASTRERGNQPQHF. Here the CDR3 DNA reads TGCGCCAGCACCCGCGAAAGGGGAAATCAGCCCCAGCATTTT.